This T cell receptor beta chain was identified during a study of blood T cell repertoires in COVID-19. Study overall: COVID-19 samples, acute and convalescent, were from the United States, Italy and Spain.

This CDR3 contains 12 residues. Looked up from germline, CDR1 is GTSNPN and CDR2 is SVGIG (reference sequence). The V gene lost 4 bases and the J gene lost 4 bases, with 11 bases spanning the gap. In the source study's methods: Estimation of nucleated cell counts relied on the amplification of reference gene primers. Profiled with immunoSEQ multiplex PCR; TCRdb holds only in-frame clones, not every one. D and trimming were read from the DNA, whereas the V and J calls and clone size are those reported in that table. Seen here are over 75,000 clones, approximately 82% observed once, and the top ten hold 8% to 13%.

The sequence was collected from a man between 65 and 85 years old with acute or convalescent COVID-19. Sequencing used peripheral blood. V is TRBV30 and J is TRBJ2-7; D may be TRBD1 (5 bases). The DNA of the CDR3 is TGTGCCTGGACATCCGACAGATACGAGCAGTACTTC. Translated: CAWTSDRYEQYF. Based on the CDR3 plus reference TRBV30 and TRBJ2-7, the full variable domain is SQTIHQWPATLVQPVGSPLSLECTVEGTSNPNLYWYRQAAGRGLQLLFYSVGIGQISSEVPQNLSASRPQDRQFILSSKKLLLSDSGFYLCAWTSDRYEQYFGPGTRLTVT.